This TCR beta chain stems from a study of T cell responses to AZD1222 COVID-19 vaccine. Notes on the study in general: Clonal diversity was possibly underestimated; the donors were predominantly white British and more often female. Unmutated variant regions are reportedly the target of nearly half of TCRs that are spike-specific. Two doses of AZD1222 preceded a rise in Spike-specific TCR breadth and depth. Only a handful of AZD1222 recipients tested seropositive at baseline.

In its sample, this clone was seen once. The antigen is not known. The table came from immunoSEQ multiplex PCR; TCRdb's copy has only in-frame clones and leaves some out. The data contain approximately 220,000 clones, 93% of them seen just once; the ten biggest clones take up more than 0.8%. Trimming left V 2 bases short and J 0 bases short, with 11 bases between. The CDR3 covers 16 residues. Germline CDR1 and CDR2: MDHEN and SYDVKM. This TCR was recovered from an adult in good health. This material consisted of peripheral blood, taken on day 0 of MenACWY control vaccination. The chain links TRBV28 to TRBJ1-3; D remains ambiguous. CDR3 sequence reads: CASSLLTGSSGNTIYF. In DNA form, the CDR3 reads TGTGCCAGCAGTTTACTGACGGGGAGCTCTGGAAACACCATATATTTT. The full variable domain, completed using reference TRBV28 and TRBJ1-3, is DVKVTQSSRYLVKRTGEKVFLECVQDMDHENMFWYRQDPGLGLRLIYFSYDVKMKEKGDIPEGYSVSREKKERFSLILESASTNQTSMYLCASSLLTGSSGNTIYFGEGSWLTVV.